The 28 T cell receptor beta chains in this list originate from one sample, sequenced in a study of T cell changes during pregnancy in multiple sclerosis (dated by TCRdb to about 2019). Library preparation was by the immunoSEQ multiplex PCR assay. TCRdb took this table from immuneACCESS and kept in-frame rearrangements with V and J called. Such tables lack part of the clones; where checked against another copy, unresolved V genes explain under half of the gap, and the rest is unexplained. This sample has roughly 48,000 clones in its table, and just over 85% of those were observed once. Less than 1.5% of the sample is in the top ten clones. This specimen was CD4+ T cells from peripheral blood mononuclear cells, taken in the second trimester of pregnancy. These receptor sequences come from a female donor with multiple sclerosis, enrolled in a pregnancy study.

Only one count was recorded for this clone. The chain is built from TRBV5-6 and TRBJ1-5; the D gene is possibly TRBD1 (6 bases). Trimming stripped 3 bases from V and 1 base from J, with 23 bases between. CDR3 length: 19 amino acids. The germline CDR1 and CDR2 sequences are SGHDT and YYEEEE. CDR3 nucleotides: TGTGCCAGCAGCTACCGAGCGGCCAAAACAGGGAAGAGCAATCAGCCCCAGCATTTT. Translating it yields CASSYRAAKTGKSNQPQHF.

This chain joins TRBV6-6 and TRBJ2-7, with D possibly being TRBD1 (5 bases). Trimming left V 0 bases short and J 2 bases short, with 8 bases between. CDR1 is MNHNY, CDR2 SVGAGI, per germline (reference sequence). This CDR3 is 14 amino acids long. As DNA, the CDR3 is TGTGCCAGCAGTTACTCGAAAGGGGCCTACGAGCAGTACTTC. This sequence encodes CASSYSKGAYEQYF.

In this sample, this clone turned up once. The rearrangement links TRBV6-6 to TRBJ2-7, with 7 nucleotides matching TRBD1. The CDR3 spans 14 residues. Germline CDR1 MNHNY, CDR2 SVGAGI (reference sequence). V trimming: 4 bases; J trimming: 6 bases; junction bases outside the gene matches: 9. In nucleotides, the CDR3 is TGTGCCAGCAGTTCCGACACGACAGGGACCGAGCAGTACTTC. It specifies CASSSDTTGTEQYF.

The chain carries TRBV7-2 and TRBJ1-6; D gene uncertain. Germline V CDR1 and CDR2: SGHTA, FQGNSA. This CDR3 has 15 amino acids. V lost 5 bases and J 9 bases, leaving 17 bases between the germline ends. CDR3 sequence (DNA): TGTGCCAGCAGCCCCGGCGGGGTCTCCATTTCACCCCTCCACTTT. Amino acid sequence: CASSPGGVSISPLHF.

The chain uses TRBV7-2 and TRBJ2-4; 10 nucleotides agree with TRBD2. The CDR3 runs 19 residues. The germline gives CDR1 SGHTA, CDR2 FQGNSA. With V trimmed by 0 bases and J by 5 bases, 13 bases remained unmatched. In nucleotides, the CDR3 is TGTGCCAGCAGCTTAGCACCAGCGGGAGGGCCGTTTTTGCAAAACATTCAGTACTTC. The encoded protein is CASSLAPAGGPFLQNIQYF.

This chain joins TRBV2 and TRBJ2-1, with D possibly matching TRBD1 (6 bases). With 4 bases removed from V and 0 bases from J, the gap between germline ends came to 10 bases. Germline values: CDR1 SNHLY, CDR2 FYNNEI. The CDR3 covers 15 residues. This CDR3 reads CASSATRGSYNEQFF. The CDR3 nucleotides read TGTGCCAGCAGTGCGACCAGGGGCTCCTACAATGAGCAGTTCTTC.

The CDR3 protein is CASSISGTAFYNEQFF. The CDR3 DNA sequence: TGTGCCAGCAGCATATCCGGGACAGCCTTTTACAATGAGCAGTTCTTC. The chain combines TRBV7-3 with TRBJ2-1; TRBD1 matches 7 bases. V was clipped by 5 bases and J by 4 bases; unmatched bases: 11. The CDR3 has 16 residues. Per germline, CDR1 SGHTA and CDR2 FQGTGA.

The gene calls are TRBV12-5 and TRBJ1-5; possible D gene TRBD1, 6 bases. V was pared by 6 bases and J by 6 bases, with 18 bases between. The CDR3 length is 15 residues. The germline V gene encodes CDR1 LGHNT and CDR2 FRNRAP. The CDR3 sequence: CASGGAEQGGQPQHF. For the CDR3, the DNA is TGTGCTAGTGGGGGGGCGGAACAGGGTGGTCAGCCCCAGCATTTT.

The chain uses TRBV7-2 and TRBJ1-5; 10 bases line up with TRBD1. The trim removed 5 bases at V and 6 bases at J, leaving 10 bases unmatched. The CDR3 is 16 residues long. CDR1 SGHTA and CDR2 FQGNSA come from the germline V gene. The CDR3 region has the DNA TGTGCCAGCAGCCCCCGGGACAGGGGTAGTAGTCAGCCCCAGCATTTT. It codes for CASSPRDRGSSQPQHF.

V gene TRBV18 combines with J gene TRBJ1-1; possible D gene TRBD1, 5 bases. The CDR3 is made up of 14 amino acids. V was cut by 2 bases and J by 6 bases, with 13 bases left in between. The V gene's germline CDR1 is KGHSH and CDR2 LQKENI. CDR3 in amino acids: CASSPFQGSAEAFF. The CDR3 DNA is TGTGCCAGCTCACCATTTCAGGGATCGGCTGAAGCTTTCTTT.

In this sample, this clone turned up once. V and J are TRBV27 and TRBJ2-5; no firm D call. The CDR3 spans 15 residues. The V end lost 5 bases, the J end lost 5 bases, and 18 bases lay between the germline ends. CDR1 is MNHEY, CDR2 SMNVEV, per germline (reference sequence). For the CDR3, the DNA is TGTGCCAGCAGTACAACCCCGGGTCTACTGGAGACCCAGTACTTC. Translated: CASSTTPGLLETQYF.

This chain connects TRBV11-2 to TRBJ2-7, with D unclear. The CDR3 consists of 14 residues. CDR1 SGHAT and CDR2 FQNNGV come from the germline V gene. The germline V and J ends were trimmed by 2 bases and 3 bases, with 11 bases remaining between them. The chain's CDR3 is CASSLPFVDYEQYF. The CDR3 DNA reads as TGTGCCAGCAGCTTACCGTTCGTAGACTACGAGCAGTACTTC.

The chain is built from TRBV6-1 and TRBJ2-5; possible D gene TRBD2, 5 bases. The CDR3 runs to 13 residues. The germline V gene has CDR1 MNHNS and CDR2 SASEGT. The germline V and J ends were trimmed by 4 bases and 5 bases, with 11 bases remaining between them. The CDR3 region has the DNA TGTGCCAGCAGTGGACTAAGGACGGAGACCCAGTACTTC. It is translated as CASSGLRTETQYF.

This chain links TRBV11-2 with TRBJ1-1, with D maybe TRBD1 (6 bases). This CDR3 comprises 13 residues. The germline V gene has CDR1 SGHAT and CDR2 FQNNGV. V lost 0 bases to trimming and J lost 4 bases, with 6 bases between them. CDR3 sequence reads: CASSLEGGTEAFF. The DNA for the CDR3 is TGTGCCAGCAGCTTAGAAGGGGGCACTGAAGCTTTCTTT.

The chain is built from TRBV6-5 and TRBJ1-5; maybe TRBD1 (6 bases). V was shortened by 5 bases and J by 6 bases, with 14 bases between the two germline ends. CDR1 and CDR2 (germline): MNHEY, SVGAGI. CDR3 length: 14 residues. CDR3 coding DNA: TGTGCCAGCAGTCGAGACAGGTCACGTCAGCCCCAGCATTTT. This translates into CASSRDRSRQPQHF.

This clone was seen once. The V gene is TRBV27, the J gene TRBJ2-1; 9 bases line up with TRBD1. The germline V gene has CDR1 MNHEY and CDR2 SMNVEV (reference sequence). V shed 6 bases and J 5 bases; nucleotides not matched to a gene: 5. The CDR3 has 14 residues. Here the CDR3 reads CASSPGQGNNEQFF. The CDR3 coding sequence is TGTGCCAGCAGCCCTGGACAGGGGAACAATGAGCAGTTCTTC.

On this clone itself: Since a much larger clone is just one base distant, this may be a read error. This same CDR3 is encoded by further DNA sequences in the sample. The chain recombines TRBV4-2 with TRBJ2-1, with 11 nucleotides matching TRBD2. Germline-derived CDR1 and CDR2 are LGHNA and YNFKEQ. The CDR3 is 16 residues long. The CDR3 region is CASSQNLAGGLNEQFF. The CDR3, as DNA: TGTGCCAGTAGCCAAAATCTAGCGGGAGGTCTGAATGAGCAGTTCTTC.

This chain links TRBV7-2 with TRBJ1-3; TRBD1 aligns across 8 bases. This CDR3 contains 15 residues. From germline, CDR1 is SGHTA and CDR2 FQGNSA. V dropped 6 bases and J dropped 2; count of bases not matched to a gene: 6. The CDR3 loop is CASRLRDRPGNTIYF. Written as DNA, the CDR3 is TGTGCCAGCAGACTCCGGGACAGGCCTGGAAACACCATATATTTT.

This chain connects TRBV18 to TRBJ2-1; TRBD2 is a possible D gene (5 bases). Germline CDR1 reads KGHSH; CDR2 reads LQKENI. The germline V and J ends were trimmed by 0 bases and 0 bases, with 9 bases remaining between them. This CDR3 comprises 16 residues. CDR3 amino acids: CASSPPGSSSYNEQFF. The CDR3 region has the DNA TGTGCCAGCTCACCACCAGGGAGTAGCTCCTACAATGAGCAGTTCTTC.

This CDR3 reads CSVGGQPEYF. The CDR3 DNA is TGCAGCGTTGGTGGGCAGCCAGAGTACTTC. The chain links TRBV29-1 to TRBJ2-7; D is unclear. Trimming cost V 4 bases and J 11 bases, with 12 bases left between them. There are 10 residues in the CDR3. Germline CDR1 reads SQVTM; CDR2 reads ANQGSEA.

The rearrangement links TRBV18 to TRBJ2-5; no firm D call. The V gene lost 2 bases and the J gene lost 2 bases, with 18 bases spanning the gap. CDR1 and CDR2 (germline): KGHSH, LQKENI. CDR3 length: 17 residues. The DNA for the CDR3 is TGTGCCAGCTCACCAGCTTTTACGACACCCCTTCAAGAGACCCAGTACTTC. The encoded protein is CASSPAFTTPLQETQYF.

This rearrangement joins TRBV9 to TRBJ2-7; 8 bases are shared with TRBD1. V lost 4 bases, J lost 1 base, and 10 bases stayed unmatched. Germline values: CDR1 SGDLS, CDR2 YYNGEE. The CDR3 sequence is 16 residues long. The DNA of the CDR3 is TGTGCCAGCAGCCTACAGCAGACAGGGGCTTCCTACGAGCAGTACTTC. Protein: CASSLQQTGASYEQYF. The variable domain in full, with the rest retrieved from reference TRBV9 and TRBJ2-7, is DSGVTQTPKHLITATGQRVTLRCSPRSGDLSVYWYQQSLDQGLQFLIQYYNGEERAKGNILERFSAQQFPDLHSELNLSSLELGDSALYFCASSLQQTGASYEQYFGPGTRLTVT.

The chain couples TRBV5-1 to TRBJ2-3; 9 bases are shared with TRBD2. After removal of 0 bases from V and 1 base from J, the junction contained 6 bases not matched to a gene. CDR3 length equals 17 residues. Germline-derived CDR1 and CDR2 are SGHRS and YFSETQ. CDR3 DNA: TGCGCCAGCAGCTTGGCCTCGGCTAGCGGGGGCACAGATACGCAGTATTTT. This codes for CASSLASASGGTDTQYF.

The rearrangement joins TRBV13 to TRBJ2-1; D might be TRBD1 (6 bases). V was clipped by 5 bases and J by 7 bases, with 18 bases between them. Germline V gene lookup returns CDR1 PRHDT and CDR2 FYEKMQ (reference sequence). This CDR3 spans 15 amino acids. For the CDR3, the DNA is TGTGCCAGCAGCCTCTTCGGGCAGGGGAGAAATGAGCAGTTCTTC. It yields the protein CASSLFGQGRNEQFF.

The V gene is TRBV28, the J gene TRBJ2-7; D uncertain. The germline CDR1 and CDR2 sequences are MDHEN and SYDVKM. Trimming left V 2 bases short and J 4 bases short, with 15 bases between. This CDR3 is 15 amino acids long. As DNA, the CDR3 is TGTGCCAGCAGTTTAGGGCAGCCTCTAAGATACGAGCAGTACTTC. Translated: CASSLGQPLRYEQYF.

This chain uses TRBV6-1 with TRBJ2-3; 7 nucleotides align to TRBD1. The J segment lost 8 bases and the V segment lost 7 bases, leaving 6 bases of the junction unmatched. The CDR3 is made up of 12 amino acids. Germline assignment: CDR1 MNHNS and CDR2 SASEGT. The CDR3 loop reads CASNRQGTTQYF. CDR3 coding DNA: TGTGCCAGCAATCGACAGGGTACTACGCAGTATTTT.

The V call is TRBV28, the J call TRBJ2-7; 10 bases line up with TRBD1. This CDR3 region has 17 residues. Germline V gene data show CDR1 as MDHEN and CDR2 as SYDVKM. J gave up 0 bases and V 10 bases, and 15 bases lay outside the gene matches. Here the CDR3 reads CATLTGGAASDSYEQYF. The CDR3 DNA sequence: TGTGCCACTCTGACAGGGGGCGCGGCTAGCGACTCCTACGAGCAGTACTTC.

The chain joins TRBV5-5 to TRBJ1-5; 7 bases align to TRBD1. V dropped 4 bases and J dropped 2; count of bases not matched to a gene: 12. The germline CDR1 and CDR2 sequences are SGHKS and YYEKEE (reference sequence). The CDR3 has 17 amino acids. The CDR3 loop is CASSLTGSLEGNQPQHF. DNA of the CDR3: TGTGCCAGCAGCCTGACAGGGTCTCTCGAGGGCAATCAGCCCCAGCATTTT.